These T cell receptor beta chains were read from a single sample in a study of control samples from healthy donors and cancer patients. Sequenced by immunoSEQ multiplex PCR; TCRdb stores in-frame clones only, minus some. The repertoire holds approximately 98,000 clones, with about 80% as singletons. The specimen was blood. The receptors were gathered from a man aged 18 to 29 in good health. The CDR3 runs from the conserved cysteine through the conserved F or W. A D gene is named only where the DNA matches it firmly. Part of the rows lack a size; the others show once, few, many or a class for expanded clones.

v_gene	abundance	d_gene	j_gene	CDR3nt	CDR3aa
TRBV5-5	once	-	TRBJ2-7	TGTGCCAGCAGCTTGGTTCTGGACGGATACTCCGAGCAGTACTTC	CASSLVLDGYSEQYF
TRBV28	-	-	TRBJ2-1	TGTGCCAGCAGTTTCGACAGGTACAATGAGCAGTTCTTC	CASSFDRYNEQFF
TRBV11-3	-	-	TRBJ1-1	TGTGCCAGCAGCTTAGGGGGACGGAACACTGAAGCTTTCTTT	CASSLGGRNTEAFF
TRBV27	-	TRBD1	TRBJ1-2	TGTGCCAGCAAGAAACAGGGGGGAGGCGGCTACACCTTC	CASKKQGGGGYTF
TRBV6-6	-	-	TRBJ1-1	TGTGCCAGCAGCCGACAGACAGGCTGGAGCACTGAAGCTTTCTTT	CASSRQTGWSTEAFF
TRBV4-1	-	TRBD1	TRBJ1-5	TGCGCCAGCAGCCAAGGGTTCAAATGGGACAGGGGAAGCAATCAGCCCCAGCATTTT	CASSQGFKWDRGSNQPQHF
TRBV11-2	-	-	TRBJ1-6	TGTGCCAGCAGCGATGGACCCTCTAATTCACCCCTCCACTTT	CASSDGPSNSPLHF
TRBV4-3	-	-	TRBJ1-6	TGCGCCAGCAGCCAAGATGGGCCTTCACCCCTCCACTTT	CASSQDGPSPLHF
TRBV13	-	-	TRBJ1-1	TGTGCCAGCAGCACCAGGGGAGATGCTGAAGCTTTCTTT	CASSTRGDAEAFF
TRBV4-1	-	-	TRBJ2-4	TGCGCCAGCAGCCAAGATGAAGGATACAACATTCAGTACTTC	CASSQDEGYNIQYF
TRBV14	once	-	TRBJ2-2	TGTGCCACGCGGCGCGAGAACACCGGGGAGCTGTTTTTT	CATRRENTGELFF